This T cell receptor beta chain was sequenced for a study of T-cell memory formation after mild COVID-19. Study-level results: Pre-infection memory harbored some responding clones, suggesting cross-reactive memory joined. The study found contracting CD4+ clones mainly in CM and EM and contracting CD8+ clones in EMRA.

V lost 6 bases and J lost 0, with 14 bases in between. Germline V gene lookup returns CDR1 SEHNR and CDR2 FQNEAQ (reference sequence). The CDR3 has 15 amino acids. From 5'RACE with constant-segment primers came TCR alpha and TCR beta cDNA libraries that carried sample barcodes and UMIs. One entry per CDR3 protein, called by TCRdb with MiXCR from the 5' RACE reads. The sample contains hundreds of thousands of distinct CDR3 sequences, around 20% of which appear only once. At least ten counts were recorded for this clonotype. Its antigen remains unidentified. The chain uses TRBV7-9 and TRBJ1-1; maybe TRBD1 (5 bases). The sequenced material came from PBMCs or a T cell subset sorted from them (not recorded which). This TCR derives from an adult woman who had mild COVID-19 (a few samples of this study predate the infection). Cell type and time point are not known. The CDR3 sequence is CASRPSGTVNTEAFF. The CDR3 DNA is TGTGCCAGCAGACCCTCGGGGACGGTGAACACTGAAGCTTTCTTT.